Listed here are 18 T cell receptor beta chains from one sample, sequenced in a study of cytomegalovirus exposure and HLA in healthy donors. With 60 Vbeta and 13 Jbeta primers, the PCR was carried out. Profiling relied on immunoSEQ multiplex PCR, and the TCRdb table lists in-frame clones only, not all of them. Of over 90,000 clones in the sample, 60% to 75% were seen once. The sequenced sample consisted of PBMCs. Source of these receptors: a woman in her 70s in good health and CMV-seropositive.

In this sample, this clone turned up once. CDR3 loop: CASSLQPGGPETQYF. The DNA of the CDR3 is TGCGCCAGCAGCTTGCAACCAGGGGGTCCCGAGACCCAGTACTTC. The chain is built from TRBV5-1 and TRBJ2-5, with 7 nucleotides matching TRBD1. The length of the CDR3 is 15 residues. Germline values: CDR1 SGHRS, CDR2 YFSETQ. Unmatched junction bases numbered 8, after V lost 1 base and J lost 5 bases.

The chain links TRBV19 to TRBJ2-5; the D is unclear. V lost 6 bases to trimming and J lost 1 base, with 9 bases between them. The CDR3 consists of 13 residues. Germline V gene lookup returns CDR1 LNHDA and CDR2 SQIVND (reference sequence). This chain's CDR3 is CASRPDTQETQYF. The CDR3 bases are TGTGCCAGTAGACCAGACACCCAAGAGACCCAGTACTTC.

The gene calls are TRBV5-5 and TRBJ2-3; TRBD2 might be the D (5 bases). The CDR3 is 15 residues long. V was trimmed by 3 bases and J by 2 bases, leaving 13 bases between them. Germline V gene lookup returns CDR1 SGHKS and CDR2 YYEKEE (reference sequence). CDR3 nucleotides: TGTGCCAGCAGCTGGCGGGCTAGCCTCACAGATACGCAGTATTTT. It codes for CASSWRASLTDTQYF.

V usage is TRBV19 and J usage is TRBJ2-1, with 14 bases aligning to TRBD2. This CDR3 has 16 residues. The J segment lost 6 bases and the V segment lost 4 bases, leaving 5 bases of the junction unmatched. Per the germline V gene, CDR1 is LNHDA and CDR2 is SQIVND (reference sequence). This chain's CDR3 is CASSRLAGGLGNEQFF. CDR3 bases: TGTGCCAGTAGTAGACTAGCGGGAGGGCTAGGCAATGAGCAGTTCTTC.

The chain joins TRBV29-1 to TRBJ2-7; 10 nucleotides align to TRBD2. The V segment lost 4 bases and the J segment 6 bases; nucleotides outside the gene matches: 6. The germline CDR1 and CDR2 sequences are SQVTM and ANQGSEA. The CDR3 is 13 residues long. The CDR3 protein is CSVVSSGGIEQYF. Written as DNA, the CDR3 is TGCAGCGTTGTGTCTAGCGGGGGCATCGAGCAGTACTTC.

The rearrangement joins TRBV5-1 to TRBJ2-2; possible D gene TRBD1, 6 bases. This CDR3 is 17 amino acids long. Germline assignment: CDR1 SGHRS and CDR2 YFSETQ. V lost 2 bases, J lost 0 bases, and 14 bases lay in between. This chain's CDR3 is CASSFWLDRTNTGELFF. CDR3 sequence (DNA): TGCGCCAGCAGCTTCTGGTTGGACAGAACGAACACCGGGGAGCTGTTTTTT.

This clone was observed once. The chain is built from TRBV10-2 and TRBJ1-4; weak D call: TRBD1 (6 bases). The V gene lost 2 bases and the J gene lost 4 bases, with 11 bases spanning the gap. Germline CDR1 WSHSY, CDR2 SAAADI. CDR3 length equals 15 residues. CDR3 amino acids: CASSEADRYNEKLFF. The CDR3 DNA follows: TGCGCCAGCAGTGAGGCGGACAGATATAATGAAAAACTGTTTTTT.

V and J are TRBV5-4 and TRBJ2-1, with 10 bases that match TRBD1. The junction had 10 bases not matched to a gene; V was cut back by 4 bases and J by 6 bases. This CDR3 region has 16 residues. Germline loops: CDR1 SGHNT, CDR2 YYREEE (reference sequence). CDR3 amino acids: CASSGSGTGVRNEQFF. CDR3 sequence (DNA): TGTGCCAGCAGCGGGTCTGGGACAGGGGTGCGCAATGAGCAGTTCTTC.

The chain is built from TRBV5-1 and TRBJ2-7; 9 bases agree with TRBD2. Germline loops: CDR1 SGHRS, CDR2 YFSETQ. With V trimmed by 5 bases and J by 2 bases, 8 bases remained unmatched. The CDR3 consists of 15 residues. The CDR3 reads CASRPGTSSPYEQYF. The CDR3, as DNA: TGCGCCAGCAGACCCGGGACTAGCTCCCCCTACGAGCAGTACTTC. The whole variable domain, remainder taken from reference TRBV5-1 and TRBJ2-7, is KAGVTQTPRYLIKTRGQQVTLSCSPISGHRSVSWYQQTPGQGLQFLFEYFSETQRNKGNFPGRFSGRQFSNSRSEMNVSTLELGDSALYLCASRPGTSSPYEQYFGPGTRLTVT.

The gene calls are TRBV6-6 and TRBJ1-3, with D hard to call. Germline values: CDR1 MNHNY, CDR2 SVGAGI (reference sequence). V lost 4 bases and J lost 1, with 11 bases in between. This CDR3 is 15 amino acids long. The CDR3 nucleotides read TGTGCCAGCAGTTCGGCGCCGGAGTCTGGAAACACCATATATTTT. Protein: CASSSAPESGNTIYF.

V gene TRBV28 combines with J gene TRBJ2-7, with TRBD2 identical over 8 bases. The V gene's germline CDR1 is MDHEN and CDR2 SYDVKM. The CDR3 contains 16 residues. The trim removed 1 base at V and 4 bases at J, leaving 9 bases unmatched. CDR3 amino acids: CASSLYPGGASYEQYF. In nucleotides, the CDR3 is TGTGCCAGCAGTTTATATCCCGGGGGGGCTTCGTACGAGCAGTACTTC.

J is TRBJ1-5 and V is TRBV6-1; D is perhaps TRBD1 (5 bases). Germline values: CDR1 MNHNS, CDR2 SASEGT. The CDR3 is made up of 15 amino acids. The V and J ends lost 7 bases and 6 bases respectively, with 19 bases between them. The CDR3 sequence: CASNGPDIVGQPQHF. CDR3 nucleotides: TGTGCCAGCAACGGGCCGGACATTGTTGGTCAGCCCCAGCATTTT.

The V gene is TRBV6-6, the J gene TRBJ1-1, with D possibly matching TRBD1 (5 bases). This CDR3 has 13 amino acids. Germline V gives CDR1 MNHNY, CDR2 SVGAGI (reference sequence). The germline V and J ends were trimmed by 4 bases and 6 bases, with 12 bases remaining between them. CDR3 nucleotide sequence: TGTGCCAGCAGTTCTTCAGGGTCCCCTGAAGCTTTCTTT. Amino acids: CASSSSGSPEAFF.

The rearrangement joins TRBV11-2 to TRBJ2-2; the match to TRBD1 covers 7 bases. Per the germline V gene, CDR1 is SGHAT and CDR2 is FQNNGV. The length of the CDR3 is 14 residues. V was pared by 6 bases and J by 6 bases, with 7 bases of the junction left unmatched. The DNA for the CDR3 is TGTGCCAGCAGAACAGGGGATAGAGCCGGGGAGCTGTTTTTT. It specifies CASRTGDRAGELFF.

The chain recombines TRBV29-1 with TRBJ1-1; D gene unclear. The germline V gene encodes CDR1 SQVTM and CDR2 ANQGSEA. Trimming took 7 bases from V and 1 from J, leaving 7 bases between them. CDR3 length: 11 amino acids. CDR3 in DNA: TGCAGCGCCACGGGGAACACTGAAGCTTTCTTT. Residues: CSATGNTEAFF.

In its sample, this clone was seen a few times. The chain carries TRBV7-3 and TRBJ2-3; 13 bases agree with TRBD2. Losses at the gene ends were 4 bases for V and 2 bases for J; bases not matched to a gene: 3. CDR3 size: 16 residues. The germline V gene has CDR1 SGHTA and CDR2 FQGTGA. The CDR3 bases are TGTGCCAGCAGCTCCGGACTAGCGGGGGCCACAGATACGCAGTATTTT. Protein product: CASSSGLAGATDTQYF.

The CDR3 loop is CASSGQSNQPQHF. The CDR3 nucleotides read TGTGCCAGCAGTGGTCAGTCCAATCAGCCCCAGCATTTT. J is TRBJ1-5 and V is TRBV7-9; no clear D. The CDR3 extends over 13 amino acids. Germline V CDR1 and CDR2: SEHNR, FQNEAQ (reference sequence). Trimming shortened V by 6 bases and J by 3 bases, and 9 bases separated the two germline ends.

The V and J genes are TRBV5-8 and TRBJ2-5; TRBD1 aligns across 9 bases. The CDR3 runs to 17 residues. V was pared by 4 bases and J by 4 bases, with 14 bases of the junction left unmatched. Germline CDR1 is SGHTS and CDR2 is YDEGEE. The CDR3 DNA is TGTGCCAGCAGCCCAGGAGACAGGGGGTGGTCGGGAGAGACCCAGTACTTC. Protein product: CASSPGDRGWSGETQYF.